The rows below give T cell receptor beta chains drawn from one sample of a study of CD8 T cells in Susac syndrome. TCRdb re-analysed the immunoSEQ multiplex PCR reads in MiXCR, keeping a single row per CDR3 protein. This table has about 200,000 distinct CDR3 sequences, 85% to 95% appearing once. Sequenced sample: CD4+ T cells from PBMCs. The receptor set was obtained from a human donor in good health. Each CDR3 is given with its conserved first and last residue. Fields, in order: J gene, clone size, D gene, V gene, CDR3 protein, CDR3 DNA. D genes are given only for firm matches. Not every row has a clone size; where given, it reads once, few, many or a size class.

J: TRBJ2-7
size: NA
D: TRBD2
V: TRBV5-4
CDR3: CASSLELAGRYEQYF
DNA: TGTGCCAGCAGCTTAGAGCTAGCGGGGAGGTACGAGCAGTACTTC

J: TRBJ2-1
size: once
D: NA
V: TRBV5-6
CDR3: CASTFGNRVYNEQFF
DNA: TGTGCCAGCACCTTTGGAAACAGGGTTTACAATGAGCAGTTCTTC

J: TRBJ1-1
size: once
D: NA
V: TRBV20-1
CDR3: CSARRVPGNTEAFF
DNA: TGCAGTGCTAGACGGGTCCCTGGGAACACTGAAGCTTTCTTT

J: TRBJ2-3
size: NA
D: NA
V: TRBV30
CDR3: CAWGGPGTQYF
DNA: TGTGCCTGGGGGGGCCCTGGTACGCAGTATTTT

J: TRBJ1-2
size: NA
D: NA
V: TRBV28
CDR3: CASREQGVTNYGYTF
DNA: TGTGCCAGCAGAGAACAGGGAGTAACTAACTATGGCTACACCTTC

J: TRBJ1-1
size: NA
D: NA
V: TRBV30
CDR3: CAWTRGPAEAFF
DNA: TGTGCCTGGACCAGGGGACCCGCTGAAGCTTTCTTT

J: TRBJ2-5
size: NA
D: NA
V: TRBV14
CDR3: CASSQVAGLGETQYF
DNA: TGTGCCAGCAGCCAAGTCGCAGGGCTGGGAGAGACCCAGTACTTC

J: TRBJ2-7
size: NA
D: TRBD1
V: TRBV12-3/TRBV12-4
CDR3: CASRATGASYEQYF
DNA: TGTGCCAGCAGGGCGACAGGGGCGTCCTACGAGCAGTACTTC

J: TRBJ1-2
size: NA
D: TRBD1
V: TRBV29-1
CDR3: CSVAPGQGYGYTF
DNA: TGCAGCGTTGCCCCGGGACAGGGATATGGCTACACCTTC

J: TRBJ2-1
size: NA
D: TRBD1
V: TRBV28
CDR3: CASSPLRDRGFDEQFF
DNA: TGTGCCAGCAGCCCCCTCCGGGACAGGGGTTTCGATGAGCAGTTCTTC

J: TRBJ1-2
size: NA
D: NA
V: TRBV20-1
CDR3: CSAREEDTNYGYTF
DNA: TGCAGTGCTAGAGAAGAGGATACTAACTATGGCTACACCTTC

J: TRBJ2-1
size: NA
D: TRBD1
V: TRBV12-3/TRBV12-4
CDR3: CASSLGDRWEQFF
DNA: TGTGCCAGCAGTTTAGGGGACAGGTGGGAGCAGTTCTTC

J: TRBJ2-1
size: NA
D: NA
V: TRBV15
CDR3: CATSRDSTARGEQFF
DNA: TGTGCCACCAGCAGAGACTCGACAGCACGGGGTGAGCAGTTCTTC

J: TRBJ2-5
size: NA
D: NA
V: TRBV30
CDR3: CAWSVGWDNQETQYF
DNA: TGTGCCTGGAGTGTCGGATGGGACAACCAAGAGACCCAGTACTTC

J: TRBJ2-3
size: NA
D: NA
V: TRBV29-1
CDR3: CSVGGSTDTQYF
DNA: TGCAGCGTTGGGGGGAGCACAGATACGCAGTATTTT

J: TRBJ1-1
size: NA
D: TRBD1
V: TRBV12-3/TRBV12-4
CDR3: CASTPDRVSLEAFF
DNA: TGTGCCAGCACCCCCGACAGGGTATCACTTGAAGCTTTCTTT

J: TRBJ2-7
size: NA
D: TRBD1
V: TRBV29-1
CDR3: CSVGQGAVEQYF
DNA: TGCAGCGTCGGACAGGGGGCGGTGGAGCAGTACTTC

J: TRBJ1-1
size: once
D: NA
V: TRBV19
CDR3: CASRRVGSNTEAFF
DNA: TGTGCCAGTAGGAGGGTCGGATCTAACACTGAAGCTTTCTTT

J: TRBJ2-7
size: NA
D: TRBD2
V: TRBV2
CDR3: CASSVSGGAYEQYF
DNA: TGTGCCAGCAGCGTCAGCGGGGGGGCCTACGAGCAGTACTTC

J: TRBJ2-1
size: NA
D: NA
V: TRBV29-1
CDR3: CSVAWNYNEQFF
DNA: TGCAGCGTTGCTTGGAACTACAATGAGCAGTTCTTC

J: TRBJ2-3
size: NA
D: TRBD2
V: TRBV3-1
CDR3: CASSHGTSSDTQYF
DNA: TGTGCCAGCAGCCACGGGACTAGCTCAGATACGCAGTATTTT

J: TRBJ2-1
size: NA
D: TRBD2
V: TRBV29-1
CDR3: CSVESGTSGRSYNEQFF
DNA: TGCAGCGTTGAAAGCGGGACTAGCGGTCGCTCCTACAATGAGCAGTTCTTC